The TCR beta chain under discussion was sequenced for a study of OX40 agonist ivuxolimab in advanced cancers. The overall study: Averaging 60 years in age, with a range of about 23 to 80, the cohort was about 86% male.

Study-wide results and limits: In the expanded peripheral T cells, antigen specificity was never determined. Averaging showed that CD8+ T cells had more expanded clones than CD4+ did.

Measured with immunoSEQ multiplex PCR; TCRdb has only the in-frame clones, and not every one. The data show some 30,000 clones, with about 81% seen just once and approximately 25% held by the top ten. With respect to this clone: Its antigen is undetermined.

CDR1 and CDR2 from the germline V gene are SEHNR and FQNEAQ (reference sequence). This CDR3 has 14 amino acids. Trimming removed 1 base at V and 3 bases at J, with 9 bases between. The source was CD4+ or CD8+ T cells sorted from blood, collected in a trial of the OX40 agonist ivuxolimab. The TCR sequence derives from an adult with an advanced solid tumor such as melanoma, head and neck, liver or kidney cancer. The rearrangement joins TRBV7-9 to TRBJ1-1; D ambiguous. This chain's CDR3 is CASSLVRPDTEAFF. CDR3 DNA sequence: TGTGCCAGCAGCTTAGTGAGGCCCGACACTGAAGCTTTCTTT. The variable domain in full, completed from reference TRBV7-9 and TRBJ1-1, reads DTGVSQNPRHKITKRGQNVTFRCDPISEHNRLYWYRQTLGQGPEFLTYFQNEAQLEKSRLLSDRFSAERPKGSFSTLEIQRTEQGDSAMYLCASSLVRPDTEAFFGQGTRLTVV.